Following are 19 T cell receptor beta chains from one sample sequenced in a study of tumor and adjacent non-tumor tissue in lung cancer (dated by TCRdb to between 2018 and 2020). Bulk unsorted tissue served as the source for RNA extraction, and RNA quality was assessed using a NanoDrop ND-1000 and an Agilent 2100. The protocol used for the library was multiplex PCR. Sequenced using an Illumina HiSeq 2500. Following protocols modified from ARM-PCR, the researchers constructed TCRbeta libraries through three rounds of nested PCR with primers (Table S4). Using fastp at Q25 and MiXCR, TCRdb reprocessed the public reads and kept productive beta chains. All rows with the same CDR3 protein become a single entry with the most common DNA and genes. Counted in this sample were some 200,000 distinct CDR3 sequences; 71% of them appeared once. The ten largest make up around 25% of the sample. The sequencing sample was made of lung tumor tissue. These receptors were taken from a man aged 55 to 70 with non-small cell lung cancer.

The V and J genes are TRBV11-1 and TRBJ2-3; tentative D call: TRBD1 (6 bases). Germline V CDR1 and CDR2: SGHAT, FQDESV (reference sequence). V was cut by 5 bases and J by 4 bases, with 19 bases left in between. The CDR3 contains 16 residues. CDR3 nucleotide sequence: TGTGCCAGCAGCATACCGGCCGGCAGGGGTTCAGATACGCAGTATTTT. Translated: CASSIPAGRGSDTQYF.

The rearrangement links TRBV20-1 to TRBJ2-5; no clear D gene. The CDR3 sequence is 10 residues long. Germline V gives CDR1 DFQATT, CDR2 SNEGSKA (reference sequence). The CDR3 nucleotides are TGCATTGTCGTGGGCGGGACCCAGTACTTC. Translating it yields CIVVGGTQYF.

Remarks on this clonotype: Being one base from a much bigger clone, this may be a read error. This sequence joins TRBV6-5 and TRBJ1-2; TRBD1 might be the D (5 bases). The ends were cut back, 5 bases at V and 3 bases at J, with 22 bases in the middle. The germline CDR1 and CDR2 sequences are MNHEY and SVGAGI. The CDR3 is made up of 17 amino acids. The CDR3 sequence: CASSTVWGMGSHYGYTF. The CDR3, as DNA: TGTGCCAGCAGTACCGTTTGGGGCATGGGGAGTCACTATGGCTACACCTTC.

Comment on this clonotype: With a much larger clone just one base away, this may be a read error. Since the CDR3 does not end with the conserved phenylalanine or tryptophan, this likely comes from a read error. This chain uses TRBV4-1 with TRBJ2-7; TRBD1 might be the D (6 bases). Germline CDR1 is MGHRA and CDR2 is YSYEKL. The CDR3 has 14 amino acids. V lost 1 base, J lost 0 bases, and 7 bases lay in between. CDR3 sequence reads: CASSQGQDSYEQYL. In nucleotides, the CDR3 is TGCGCCAGCAGCCAAGGACAGGACTCCTACGAGCAGTACCTC.

Points on this clonotype: At one of its ends the junction is not consistent with the germline gene, which may arise from a read error. This sequence joins TRBV4-2 and TRBJ1-1; D is uncertain. Germline loops: CDR1 LGHNA, CDR2 YNFKEQ. The CDR3 is made up of 17 amino acids. The CDR3 DNA follows: TGCGCCAGCAGCCAAGAGGCCTGGGAAGGACGGAAGACTGAAGCTTTCTTT. Translation gives CASSQEAWEGRKTEAFF.

Only one count was recorded for this clonotype. Germline is not matched at one junction end, which may reflect a read error. The chain has TRBV11-2 and TRBJ2-2, with 12 bases identical to TRBD1. Germline lookup yields CDR1 SGHAT and CDR2 FQNNGV. The CDR3 runs 16 residues. CDR3 coding DNA: TGTGCCAGCGGCAGAATTTTGGGACAGGGGGCCGGGGGGCTGTTTTTT. Encoded protein: CASGRILGQGAGGLFF.

About this clonotype: At one boundary the junction diverges from the germline segment, which might be a read error. The V call is TRBV4-3, the J call TRBJ2-3; 14 bases line up with TRBD2. CDR3 size: 18 residues. The germline gives CDR1 LGHNA, CDR2 YSLEER. The CDR3 DNA is TGCGCCGGCAGCCGACTAGGGACTAGCGGGAGTGGTGCAGATACGCAGTATTTT. Protein product: CAGSRLGTSGSGADTQYF.

V usage is TRBV5-6 and J usage is TRBJ1-6; D is undetermined. V was cut by 4 bases and J by 7 bases, with 15 bases left in between. The CDR3 length is 15 residues. The germline V gene has CDR1 SGHDT and CDR2 YYEEEE. CDR3 in DNA: TGTGCCAGCAGCGAATGGTCAGTCAACAATTCACCCCTCCACTTT. Encoded protein: CASSEWSVNNSPLHF.

As for this clonotype: This may stem from a read error, because a much larger clone lies one nucleotide away. This sequence joins TRBV12-3 or TRBV12-4 and TRBJ1-5; a weak D match, TRBD1 (5 bases). The CDR3 length is 16 residues. V shed 5 bases and J shed 2 bases, with 16 bases lying between them. The CDR3 is CASSPQGVDGNQPQHF. The CDR3 DNA sequence: TGTGCCAGCAGTCCCCAAGGGGTTGATGGCAATCAGCCCCAGCATTTT.

The chain recombines TRBV6-1 with TRBJ1-5; 7 bases are a match to TRBD1. V was clipped by 7 bases and J by 5 bases; unmatched bases: 11. The CDR3 totals 15 residues. CDR1 is MNHNS, CDR2 SASEGT, per germline. DNA for the CDR3: TGTGCCAGCAATTCAGACAGGGTAGGGGATCAGCCCCAGCATTTT. It is translated as CASNSDRVGDQPQHF.

This chain links TRBV5-5 with TRBJ2-7; D uncertain. Germline V gene data show CDR1 as SGHKS and CDR2 as YYEKEE (reference sequence). The length of the CDR3 is 13 residues. The germline V and J ends were trimmed by 1 base and 2 bases, with 7 bases remaining between them. The CDR3 nucleotides are TGTGCCAGCAGCTTGACTCAGACCTACGAGCAGTACTTC. Residues: CASSLTQTYEQYF.

A word on this clonotype: Possible read error: a much larger clone is one base away. The chain has TRBV12-3 or TRBV12-4 and TRBJ2-7; D might be TRBD1 (5 bases). Deletions cut 6 bases from V and 8 bases from J, with 29 bases between. The CDR3 is 17 residues long. CDR3 sequence reads: CASSPLTGVRWGSKQYF. CDR3 nucleotides: TGTGCCAGCAGCCCTCTCACAGGCGTGCGGTGGGGCTCCAAGCAGTACTTC.

By its share, this clonotype is medium-sized. The V gene is TRBV11-3, the J gene TRBJ2-1; D remains ambiguous. This CDR3 comprises 13 residues. Germline V gene lookup returns CDR1 SGHNT and CDR2 YENEEA. V dropped 2 bases and J dropped 7 bases, with 9 bases sitting between them. CDR3 DNA: TGTGCCAGCAGCTTACTAAGGGTAAATGAGCAGTTCTTC. Amino acids: CASSLLRVNEQFF.

This clonotype was detected many times. J is TRBJ1-1 and V is TRBV6-5; TRBD1 is a possible D gene (6 bases). Trimming stripped 7 bases from V and 3 bases from J, with 18 bases between. The CDR3 loop spans 15 amino acids. Germline CDR1 MNHEY, CDR2 SVGAGI. CDR3 sequence (DNA): TGTGCCAGCACTATCCGGGGGGGCTCATACACTGAAGCTTTCTTT. Its translation is CASTIRGGSYTEAFF.

This clonotype was picked up many times. The genes are TRBV6-6 and TRBJ1-1; D not certain. Looked up from germline, CDR1 is MNHNY and CDR2 is SVGAGI (reference sequence). The length of the CDR3 is 12 residues. Trimming removed 7 bases from V and 1 base from J, with 7 bases in between. CDR3: CASNSKNTEAFF. CDR3 DNA sequence: TGTGCCAGCAACTCAAAGAACACTGAAGCTTTCTTT.

As regards this clonotype: At one end the junction does not follow the germline gene, possibly because of a read error. V is TRBV12-3 or TRBV12-4 and J is TRBJ2-2, with D perhaps TRBD2 (5 bases). The CDR3 is made up of 16 amino acids. CDR3 sequence: CASSLREGPRTGEPFF. The CDR3, as DNA: TGTGCCAGCAGTTTAAGGGAAGGGCCTAGAACCGGGGAGCCGTTTTTT.

This clonotype has a count of ten or more. V is TRBV29-1 and J is TRBJ1-2; D perhaps matches TRBD1 (5 bases). Trimming pared 7 bases from V and 5 bases from J, leaving 11 bases between. Germline V gene sequence: CDR1 SQVTM, CDR2 ANQGSEA. The CDR3 spans 11 residues. The CDR3, as DNA: TGCAGCGGGAATCAGGGTTATGGCTACACCTTC. This encodes CSGNQGYGYTF. Drawing the rest from reference TRBV29-1 and TRBJ1-2, the complete variable domain is SAVISQKPSRDICQRGTSLTIQCQVDSQVTMMFWYRQQPGQSLTLIATANQGSEATYESGFVIDKFPISRPNLTFSTLTVSNMSPEDSSIYLCSGNQGYGYTFGSGTRLTVV.

About this clonotype: The junction departs from the called germline gene at one end, perhaps through a read error. The J gene is TRBJ2-1, the V gene TRBV20-1; no definite D call. Germline CDR1 reads DFQATT; CDR2 reads SNEGSKA (reference sequence). CDR3 size: 11 residues. The CDR3 nucleotides are TGCAGTGCTAAACTAAGAAATGAGCAGGTCTTC. This sequence encodes CSAKLRNEQVF.

In regard to this clonotype: The junction shows a germline mismatch at one end, possibly a read error. The rearrangement links TRBV4-1 to TRBJ1-5; possible D gene TRBD1, 5 bases. Germline CDR1 is MGHRA and CDR2 is YSYEKL. There are 15 residues in the CDR3. The CDR3 spells CASSQDWQGAQPQHF. For the CDR3, the DNA is TGCGCTAGCAGCCAAGACTGGCAGGGAGCCCAGCCCCAGCATTTT.